These 25 T cell receptor beta chains came from one sample sequenced in a study of neurological immune-mediated disorders (dated by TCRdb to the late 2010s). Preparation of the library involved 5' RACE. The data were produced on an Illumina HiSeq 2500. The raw public reads went through TCRdb reprocessing: fastp at Q25, MiXCR clone calling, in-frame beta chains kept. Rows merge per CDR3 protein into single entries with the most common DNA and genes. This sample gives 65,000 to 90,000 distinct CDR3 sequences in total; roughly 3.1% of them show up just once. The leading ten clones occupy around 5.2% of the sample. Sequencing used PBMCs. The origin of the receptors is a woman aged 45-59 years with multiple sclerosis.

The rearrangement joins TRBV18 to TRBJ1-5, with D unclear. V was pared by 1 base and J by 0 bases, with 7 bases between. The CDR3 extends over 15 amino acids. Germline lookup yields CDR1 KGHSH and CDR2 LQKENI. In DNA form, the CDR3 reads TGTGCCAGCTCACCACACGTTTATAGCAATCAGCCCCAGCATTTT. It yields the protein CASSPHVYSNQPQHF.

Regarding this clonotype: This may stem from a read error, because a much larger clone lies one nucleotide away. The J gene is TRBJ2-3, the V gene TRBV5-1, with D possibly being TRBD2 (6 bases). Trimming stripped 4 bases from V and 3 bases from J, with 15 bases between. The CDR3 runs 15 residues. Germline V gives CDR1 SGHRS, CDR2 YFSETQ. Here the CDR3 reads CASSQRDGGTDTQYF. CDR3 in DNA: TGCGCCAGCAGCCAACGGGACGGGGGAACAGATACGCAGTATTTT.

This clonotype was seen repeatedly, ten times or more. This rearrangement joins TRBV27 to TRBJ2-2; 10 positions agree with TRBD2. V dropped 6 bases and J dropped 0; count of bases not matched to a gene: 7. Germline V CDR1 and CDR2: MNHEY, SMNVEV (reference sequence). The CDR3 is 17 residues long. The CDR3 region is CASRPLAGDPNTGELFF. CDR3 DNA sequence: TGTGCCAGCAGGCCTCTAGCGGGGGACCCGAACACCGGGGAGCTGTTTTTT.

This clonotype was detected ten times or more. J is TRBJ2-7 and V is TRBV7-6; tentative D call: TRBD1 (6 bases). V lost 5 bases, J lost 0 bases, and 29 bases lay in between. The germline CDR1 and CDR2 sequences are SGHVS and FNYEAQ. The CDR3 length is 20 residues. The CDR3, as DNA: TGTGCCAGCAGCCACAGGGAGACCCGAGAGGTCACCGATAACTCCTACGAGCAGTACTTC. It yields the protein CASSHRETREVTDNSYEQYF. The variable domain in full, with the rest retrieved from reference TRBV7-6 and TRBJ2-7, is GAGVSQSPRYKVTKRGQDVALRCDPISGHVSLYWYRQALGQGPEFLTYFNYEAQQDKSGLPNDRFSAERPEGSISTLTIQRTEQRDSAMYRCASSHRETREVTDNSYEQYFGPGTRLTVT.

This clonotype was seen many times. The J gene is TRBJ1-6, the V gene TRBV20-1; unclear D gene. V was shortened by 0 bases and J by 8 bases, with 14 bases between the two germline ends. CDR1 is DFQATT and CDR2 is SNEGSKA in the germline V gene (reference sequence). The CDR3 has 15 amino acids. The CDR3 loop is CSARDRGRLYSPLHF. CDR3 coding DNA: TGCAGTGCTAGAGATCGAGGCAGACTCTATTCACCCCTCCACTTT.

There are many counts of this clonotype. The chain has TRBV4-1 and TRBJ1-2; a weak D match, TRBD1 (5 bases). The CDR3 is 15 residues long. Germline V gives CDR1 MGHRA, CDR2 YSYEKL. V was trimmed by 1 base and J by 2 bases, leaving 11 bases between them. DNA of the CDR3: TGCGCCAGCAGCCAAGTCCCGACAGCAAACTATGGCTACACCTTC. Translation gives CASSQVPTANYGYTF.

As for this clonotype: One end of the junction does not line up with germline, which may come from a read error. The V call is TRBV20-1, the J call TRBJ2-7, with D possibly matching TRBD2 (5 bases). The CDR3 has 13 residues. The germline V gene has CDR1 DFQATT and CDR2 SNEGSKA (reference sequence). The CDR3 DNA is TGCACTGCTAGGATACTAGAACACAACGAGCAGTACTTC. As protein: CTARILEHNEQYF.

In its sample, this clonotype was seen many times. The chain has TRBV7-2 and TRBJ2-5; D is unclear. Germline CDR1 SGHTA, CDR2 FQGNSA. The V and J ends lost 3 bases and 1 base respectively, with 3 bases between them. CDR3 size: 12 residues. For the CDR3, the DNA is TGTGCCAGCAGCTTCCTCCAAGAGACCCAGTACTTC. It codes for CASSFLQETQYF.

This clonotype has ten or more counts. V usage is TRBV7-3 and J usage is TRBJ2-1, with 11 bases aligning to TRBD2. The CDR3 loop spans 14 amino acids. In germline, CDR1 is SGHTA, CDR2 FQGTGA. The J segment lost 5 bases and the V segment lost 5 bases, leaving 2 bases of the junction unmatched. The CDR3 region is CASSTSGSNNEQFF. Here the CDR3 DNA reads TGTGCCAGCAGCACTAGCGGGAGTAACAATGAGCAGTTCTTC.

This clonotype was seen only a few times. A read error is possible here, since a much larger clone lies one base away. V is TRBV20-1 and J is TRBJ2-1, with D hard to call. Per the germline V gene, CDR1 is DFQATT and CDR2 is SNEGSKA (reference sequence). This CDR3 is built from 13 residues. V was clipped by 5 bases and J by 3 bases, with 11 bases between them. DNA of the CDR3: TGCAGTGCTTCGGCCAACTACTACAATGAGCAGTTCTTC. It translates to CSASANYYNEQFF.

Many counts were recorded for this clonotype. The gene calls are TRBV14 and TRBJ1-1; unclear D gene. The CDR3 extends over 13 amino acids. The V end was cut by 4 bases, the J end by 2 bases, with 8 bases between. CDR1 and CDR2 from the germline V gene are SGHDN and FVKESK. The CDR3 bases are TGTGCCAGCAGCCGGGATACAAACACTGAAGCTTTCTTT. Protein sequence: CASSRDTNTEAFF.

This clonotype was seen at least ten times. The chain is built from TRBV20-1 and TRBJ2-3; 13 bases match TRBD2. Germline lookup yields CDR1 DFQATT and CDR2 SNEGSKA (reference sequence). This CDR3 is built from 17 residues. V lost 2 bases, J lost 2 bases, and 7 bases stayed unmatched. CDR3 DNA sequence: TGCAGTGCTAGAAAACCGGGACTAGCGGGACACACAGATACGCAGTATTTT. Translating it yields CSARKPGLAGHTDTQYF.

The sample holds many counts of this clonotype. The chain carries TRBV7-2 and TRBJ1-2; the D gene is possibly TRBD1 (5 bases). Deletions cut 3 bases from V and 4 bases from J, with 15 bases between. Per the germline V gene, CDR1 is SGHTA and CDR2 is FQGNSA. The CDR3 runs to 15 residues. The CDR3 DNA reads TGTGCCAGCAGCTTCTTAGCAGGGTATATCTATGGCTACACCTTC. Protein sequence: CASSFLAGYIYGYTF.

The sample holds many counts of this clonotype. The J gene is TRBJ1-3, the V gene TRBV9, with D perhaps matching TRBD1 (6 bases). The CDR3 has 15 amino acids. V dropped 2 bases and J dropped 2 bases, with 11 bases sitting between them. Germline V gene lookup returns CDR1 SGDLS and CDR2 YYNGEE. CDR3 sequence (DNA): TGTGCCAGCAGCGTGGAGGGGGTGACTGGAAACACCATATATTTT. Amino acids: CASSVEGVTGNTIYF.

This clonotype has a handful of counts. This sequence may be a read error, since a much larger clone differs from it by one base. The CDR3, as DNA: TGTGACAGCACCGAACAGGGACTTGGCTACACCTTC. The encoded protein is CDSTEQGLGYTF. The rearrangement links TRBV12-3 or TRBV12-4 to TRBJ1-2; the D gene is possibly TRBD1 (6 bases). This CDR3 comprises 12 residues.

This clonotype was detected many times. V gene TRBV5-1 combines with J gene TRBJ2-7; weak D call: TRBD2 (5 bases). The CDR3 is 13 amino acids. With 0 bases removed from V and 3 bases from J, the gap between germline ends came to 7 bases. Germline CDR1 SGHRS, CDR2 YFSETQ. The CDR3 coding sequence is TGCGCCAGCAGCTTGGCCGGGGTCTACGAGCAGTACTTC. Its protein product is CASSLAGVYEQYF. The variable domain in full, with the rest retrieved from reference TRBV5-1 and TRBJ2-7, is KAGVTQTPRYLIKTRGQQVTLSCSPISGHRSVSWYQQTPGQGLQFLFEYFSETQRNKGNFPGRFSGRQFSNSRSEMNVSTLELGDSALYLCASSLAGVYEQYFGPGTRLTVT.

Many counts were recorded for this clonotype. This chain uses TRBV7-2 with TRBJ1-2; perhaps TRBD1 as D (6 bases). The CDR3 runs 13 residues. Between the trimmed V and J ends, which lost 2 bases and 8 bases, there was a span of 12 bases. Germline loops: CDR1 SGHTA, CDR2 FQGNSA. In nucleotides, the CDR3 is TGTGCCAGCAGCTTATCGGGGGCGGAGGGCTACACCTTC. This translates into CASSLSGAEGYTF.

The chain joins TRBV19 to TRBJ2-3, with a weak D call TRBD1 (6 bases). The germline V and J ends were trimmed by 5 bases and 4 bases, with 16 bases remaining between them. Germline V CDR1 and CDR2: LNHDA, SQIVND (reference sequence). The CDR3 loop spans 15 amino acids. CDR3 protein: CASSYVMGAADTQYF. In DNA form, the CDR3 reads TGTGCCAGTAGTTACGTGATGGGGGCAGCAGATACGCAGTATTTT.

This clonotype was seen ten or more times. This chain connects TRBV20-1 to TRBJ1-3; TRBD1 matches at 7 bases. From germline, CDR1 is DFQATT and CDR2 SNEGSKA (reference sequence). The V segment lost 4 bases and the J segment 4 bases; nucleotides outside the gene matches: 10. The CDR3 spans 15 residues. The CDR3 nucleotides are TGCAGTGCTAATTCTATGACAGGGCCCGGAAACACCATATATTTT. It translates to CSANSMTGPGNTIYF.

This clonotype was seen repeatedly, ten times or more. This rearrangement joins TRBV20-1 to TRBJ1-5; D gene ambiguous. V was shortened by 3 bases and J by 4 bases, with 7 bases between the two germline ends. CDR1 is DFQATT and CDR2 is SNEGSKA in the germline V gene (reference sequence). The CDR3 contains 12 residues. CDR3 loop: CSARDWNQPQHF. Here the CDR3 DNA reads TGCAGTGCTAGGGACTGGAATCAGCCCCAGCATTTT.

This clonotype was found many times. The J gene is TRBJ2-7, the V gene TRBV6-2 or TRBV6-3; 8 nucleotides line up with TRBD2. The V gene's germline CDR1 is MNHEY and CDR2 SVGEGT. J gave up 4 bases and V 4 bases, and 6 bases lay outside the gene matches. The CDR3 totals 14 residues. CDR3 region: CASSFAGGYYEQYV. The CDR3 DNA follows: TGTGCCAGCAGTTTCGCGGGGGGTTATTACGAGCAGTACGTC.

This clonotype was seen many times. The J gene is TRBJ2-5, the V gene TRBV20-1, with TRBD1 as a possible D gene (5 bases). V lost 7 bases and J lost 6, with 15 bases in between. Germline V gene sequence: CDR1 DFQATT, CDR2 SNEGSKA (reference sequence). The CDR3 runs to 12 residues. The chain's CDR3 is CSGRQGAKTQYF. CDR3 coding DNA: TGCAGTGGGAGACAAGGGGCCAAGACCCAGTACTTC.

This clonotype was recorded at least ten times. The rearrangement joins TRBV6-1 to TRBJ2-3; D assignment may be TRBD1 or TRBD2 (5 bases each). The ends were cut back, 2 bases at V and 2 bases at J, with 20 bases in the middle. The length of the CDR3 is 18 residues. The germline V gene has CDR1 MNHNS and CDR2 SASEGT. CDR3 sequence (DNA): TGTGCCAGCAGTGAATTTGGTGTCCGGGACGTATTCACAGATACGCAGTATTTT. It yields the protein CASSEFGVRDVFTDTQYF.

The sample holds a few counts of this clonotype. A much larger clone lies one base from this, so it may be a read error. The CDR3 DNA reads as TGTGCCAGCAGTTACTACGGCAGGGGCCCACCCGAGCAGTTCTTC. This encodes CASSYYGRGPPEQFF. The rearrangement joins TRBV6-2 or TRBV6-3 to TRBJ2-1; TRBD1 might be the D (6 bases). CDR3 size: 15 residues. Trimming took 1 base from V and 10 from J, leaving 17 bases between them. CDR1 is MNHEY, CDR2 SVGEGT, per germline.

This clonotype appeared many times. The V gene is TRBV20-1, the J gene TRBJ2-1; 8 positions match TRBD2. The trim removed 1 base at V and 7 bases at J, leaving 12 bases unmatched. CDR1 is DFQATT, CDR2 SNEGSKA, per germline (reference sequence). The CDR3 is made up of 16 amino acids. The CDR3 nucleotides read TGCAGTGCTAGAGTCCCCTACCAGCGGGGGAATAATGAGCAGTTCTTC. This encodes CSARVPYQRGNNEQFF.